These T cell receptor beta chains were read from a single sample in a study of regulatory T cells in long-lasting Graves disease. TCRdb fed the multiplex PCR reads into MiXCR, producing one record per CDR3 protein. The data hold roughly 530,000 distinct CDR3 sequences, with more than 15% observed a single time. These data also formed part of another study, on T cells in Graves' hyperthyroidism and ophthalmopathy.

The input for sequencing was peripheral blood mononuclear cells (PBMCs), taken at new diagnosis, from a patient treated with antithyroid drugs. All receptors come from a woman aged 35-60 years with Graves disease. The CDR3 runs from the conserved cysteine through the conserved F or W. The D gene is left open where the match is weak. The size field is filled for only some rows; it gives once, few, many or a size class.

TGCAGTGCTCCCGCAGAAGGTAAAAGAAGGTCCTACGAGCAGTACTTC CSAPAEGKRRSYEQYF . TRBJ2-7 . TRBV20-1
TGTGCCAGCTCCCAGGGACTAGCGGGGAGTGAGCAGTTCTTC CASSQGLAGSEQFF many TRBJ2-1 TRBD2 TRBV18
TGTGCCAGCAGCCGCGGACAGTATTCACCCCTCCACTTT CASSRGQYSPLHF few TRBJ1-6 . TRBV7-9
TGTGCCAGCAGGGTAGGGACAGGAGGCTACGAGCAGTACTTC CASRVGTGGYEQYF many TRBJ2-7 TRBD1 TRBV12-3/TRBV12-4
TGTGCCAGCAGGGAGCGGGAGAGTATGGTTGAGCAGTTCTTC CASRERESMVEQFF . TRBJ2-1 TRBD2 TRBV2
TGTGCCAGCAGCTCCCGGACATCTAGCACAGATACGCAGTATTTT CASSSRTSSTDTQYF many TRBJ2-3 . TRBV5-4
TGTGCCAGCAGTGAAGGAGTAGCGGCGCTCCGAGGGGAGACCCAGTACTTC CASSEGVAALRGETQYF many TRBJ2-5 . TRBV6-1
TGTGCCAGCAGTTTGTACAGCACTAACTATGGCTACACCTTC CASSLYSTNYGYTF few TRBJ1-2 . TRBV12-3/TRBV12-4
TGTGCCAGCAGTGATCAGGGAAACTACAATGAGCAGTTCTTC CASSDQGNYNEQFF . TRBJ2-1 . TRBV6-4
TGTGCCAGCAGCCTAGGAGGGGGAAAACTGTTTTTT CASSLGGGKLFF many TRBJ1-4 . TRBV11-2
TGTGCCAGCAGCACGACGGACAGCAATCAGCCCCAGCATTTT CASSTTDSNQPQHF . TRBJ1-5 . TRBV6-1
TGTGCCAGCAGTTACGCAGGGGCCCCCAATCAGCCCCAGCATTTT CASSYAGAPNQPQHF . TRBJ1-5 . TRBV6-5
TGTGCCAGCAGCCCCACAGGGATCAACGAGCAGTACTTC CASSPTGINEQYF few TRBJ2-7 . TRBV7-9
TGTGCCACCAGCAGTTCGCCACGCTCCGGGACGGACGACGAAAAACTGTTTTTT CATSSSPRSGTDDEKLFF many TRBJ1-4 . TRBV15
TGTGCCAGCAGCCCCCGGGGGTGGACAGGGCTCCAAGAGACCCAGTACTTC CASSPRGWTGLQETQYF many TRBJ2-5 TRBD1 TRBV11-2
TGTGCCAGCAGCCCGAAGGGGCTGAGCTCCTACAATGAGCAGTTCTTC CASSPKGLSSYNEQFF . TRBJ2-1 . TRBV5-5
TGTGCCAGCAGCGCCGGCGGGGGAATTAATCAGTTCTTC CASSAGGGINQFF . TRBJ2-1 TRBD2 TRBV5-4
TGTGCCAGCAGCCCTACCGACAGGGGAGGAAACACCATATATTTT CASSPTDRGGNTIYF . TRBJ1-3 TRBD1 TRBV7-6
TGTGCCAGCAGCCCAGCACTGTACCAAGAGACCCAGTACTTC CASSPALYQETQYF many TRBJ2-5 . TRBV27
TGTGCCAGCAGGCCAACAGGACAGGGGAACACCGGGGAGCTGTTTTTT CASRPTGQGNTGELFF . TRBJ2-2 TRBD1 TRBV12-3/TRBV12-4
TGTGCCAGCAGTTACGAGCCGACCCTTGGGACTAGCGGGGCTATACAGTACTTC CASSYEPTLGTSGAIQYF once TRBJ2-7 TRBD2 TRBV6-9
TGCAGCGTTGTAGGAGATGGAGAGCTGGCTGGAAACACCATATATTTT CSVVGDGELAGNTIYF few TRBJ1-3 . TRBV29-1
TGCGCCAGCAGTCCTCCGACAGGGTCAGAGACCCAGTACTTC CASSPPTGSETQYF . TRBJ2-5 TRBD1 TRBV5-1
TGCAGTGCTAGCGGGGGCGCTTCTGGTGAGCAGTTCTTC CSASGGASGEQFF many TRBJ2-1 . TRBV20-1
TGTGCCAGCTCCCCCCCCCGGGGACCTAACTATGGCTACACCTTC CASSPPRGPNYGYTF many TRBJ1-2 . TRBV6-1
TGTGCCAGCAGCGCAATACCGGGACAGAGAACGTCGAACACCGGGGAGCTGTTTTTT CASSAIPGQRTSNTGELFF few TRBJ2-2 TRBD1 TRBV7-9
TGCAGTGCTAGGGGAGGGGGTGTAGTCCCCGGGGAGCTGTTTTTT CSARGGGVVPGELFF few TRBJ2-2 . TRBV20-1
TGCGCCAGCAGTGAGGGCAGTAGAGGCTACACCTTC CASSEGSRGYTF many TRBJ1-2 . TRBV10-1
TGCAGTGCTGGACTAGCGGGGGGGCATGAGCAGTTCTTC CSAGLAGGHEQFF . TRBJ2-1 TRBD2 TRBV20-1
TGTGCCAGCCACAGAAACAACAATTCACCCCTCCACTTT CASHRNNNSPLHF few TRBJ1-6 . TRBV2
TGCAGTGCGTTAGCCAGGGTCGGCAATCAGCCCCAGCATTTT CSALARVGNQPQHF few TRBJ1-5 . TRBV20-1
TGCAGTGCTTACTACCTTCGGCAGGGCCGGGCTTTCTTT CSAYYLRQGRAFF . TRBJ1-1 . TRBV20-1
TGTGCCAGCAGCGCCGGGACTAGGGACGAGACCCAGTACTTC CASSAGTRDETQYF . TRBJ2-5 TRBD2 TRBV5-5
TGTGCCAGCAGCTTGGACAGTTACCATGAGCAGTTCTTC CASSLDSYHEQFF few TRBJ2-1 . TRBV7-9
TGTGCCAGCTCACCAGAGTCCAGCAACTATGGCTACACCTTC CASSPESSNYGYTF many TRBJ1-2 . TRBV18
TGTGCCAGCACTCAAGACGGATCTTACGAGCAGTACTTC CASTQDGSYEQYF few TRBJ2-7 . TRBV7-9
TGTGCCACCAGCAGAGATCGTGGCAGGAGCTCCTATAATTCACCCCTCCACTTT CATSRDRGRSSYNSPLHF . TRBJ1-6 . TRBV15
TGTGCCAGCAGTAGGGGGGAGCTTGGCACAGATACGCAGTATTTT CASSRGELGTDTQYF many TRBJ2-3 . TRBV12-3/TRBV12-4
TGTGCCAGCAGCCCCCCCGGGTTAGGGGGCGAGACCCAGTACTTC CASSPPGLGGETQYF . TRBJ2-5 TRBD1 TRBV12-3/TRBV12-4
TGTGCCAGCAGTTTAGGCGCATGGGATGAAAAACTGTTTTTT CASSLGAWDEKLFF many TRBJ1-4 . TRBV27
TGTGCCAGCAGGCTTGGGGCGTTGAACACTGAAGCTTTCTTT CASRLGALNTEAFF few TRBJ1-1 . TRBV6-2/TRBV6-3
TGTGCCAGCAGCCAAGGTGTGATAGCGGACCCGCAAGAGACCCAGTACTTC CASSQGVIADPQETQYF . TRBJ2-5 . TRBV3-1
TGCAGTGCTAGCTCAAGGACAGGGGGCTTGAGCAATCAGCCCCAGCATTTT CSASSRTGGLSNQPQHF many TRBJ1-5 TRBD1 TRBV20-1
TGTGCCAGCAGTTCTTATGGAGCCAAAAACATTCAGTACTTC CASSSYGAKNIQYF many TRBJ2-4 . TRBV28
TGCGCCAGCAGCACCCGGGACAGCTGGGGCTACACCTTC CASSTRDSWGYTF few TRBJ1-2 TRBD1 TRBV4-1
TGTGCCAGCATGAAGGAGCTTAACTATGGCTACACCTTC CASMKELNYGYTF many TRBJ1-2 . TRBV6-2/TRBV6-3
TGCGCCAGCGGGGCGGCTAGCGGGGTAATAGATACGCAGTATTTT CASGAASGVIDTQYF . TRBJ2-3 TRBD2 TRBV10-2
TGCGCCAGCAGCCAAGGGACCCTATCTAGCACAGATACGCAGTATTTT CASSQGTLSSTDTQYF many TRBJ2-3 . TRBV5-1
TGTGCCAGCAGGGGTCTACAGGGGGCGCGGAGCACTGAAGCTTTCTTT CASRGLQGARSTEAFF . TRBJ1-1 TRBD1 TRBV6-2/TRBV6-3
TGTGCCATCAGTGATGCCGGGACAGGGTCATACGAGCAGTACTTC CAISDAGTGSYEQYF many TRBJ2-7 TRBD1 TRBV10-3
TGTGCCAGTAGGGTCCGAGGGAGACCGAACACTGAAGCTTTCTTT CASRVRGRPNTEAFF . TRBJ1-1 . TRBV19
TGTGCCAGTAGTATATGGGCGAACACTGAAGCTTTCTTT CASSIWANTEAFF few TRBJ1-1 . TRBV19
TGTGCCTTCACCGGGACTAGCGGGGGGCTAAACACAGATACGCAGTATTTT CAFTGTSGGLNTDTQYF . TRBJ2-3 TRBD2 TRBV30
TGTGCCAGCAGTTTTAGAACTGAAGCTTTCTTT CASSFRTEAFF many TRBJ1-1 . TRBV28